What follows are 30 T cell receptor beta chains derived from one specimen sequenced in a study of T-cell memory formation after mild COVID-19. TCRdb ran MiXCR on the 5' RACE reads and lists one entry per CDR3 protein. Of roughly 300,000 distinct CDR3 sequences in the sample, 8% to 9% are singletons; the top ten hold about 20%. What was sequenced was PBMCs or a T cell subset sorted from them (not recorded which). The receptors were gathered from a man aged 18 to 35 who had mild COVID-19 (a few samples of this study predate the infection). Cell type and time point are not known.

The V and J genes are TRBV7-2 and TRBJ1-2, with 8 bases matching TRBD1. The CDR3 runs to 14 residues. V gave up 5 bases and J gave up 7 bases; unmatched junction bases: 9. Germline V lookup: CDR1 SGHTA, CDR2 FQGNSA. The CDR3 nucleotides read TGTGCCAGCAGCCGAAGTGGACAGGGCTCTGGCTACACCTTC. This sequence encodes CASSRSGQGSGYTF.

The chain joins TRBV4-3 to TRBJ1-6; D is perhaps TRBD1 (5 bases). Germline V lookup: CDR1 LGHNA, CDR2 YSLEER. This CDR3 has 15 residues. V was shortened by 0 bases and J by 11 bases, with 14 bases between the two germline ends. CDR3 amino acids: CASSQEGAGPTPLHF. CDR3 bases: TGCGCCAGCAGCCAAGAGGGCGCAGGGCCTACACCCCTCCACTTT.

This clonotype was seen at least ten times. The V and J genes are TRBV12-3 or TRBV12-4 and TRBJ2-6; 7 nucleotides align to TRBD1. The CDR3 consists of 14 residues. The junction had 3 bases not matched to a gene; V was cut back by 6 bases and J by 4 bases. Here the CDR3 reads CASRGTDGANVLTF. CDR3 DNA: TGTGCCAGCAGGGGGACAGACGGGGCCAACGTCCTGACTTTC.

This clonotype was detected ten times or more. The chain recombines TRBV7-8 with TRBJ2-7, with D tentatively TRBD1 or TRBD2 (5 bases each). Trimming took off 7 bases at V and 0 bases at J, with 10 bases between the two ends. Germline CDR1 and CDR2: SGHVS and FQNEAQ. The length of the CDR3 is 13 residues. Here the CDR3 reads CASTPGTSYEQYF. In DNA form, the CDR3 reads TGTGCCAGCACCCCGGGGACCTCCTACGAGCAGTACTTC.

The CDR3 reads CASSQDRSVPDTQYF. In nucleotides, the CDR3 is TGTGCCAGCTCACAGGACAGGTCCGTTCCAGATACGCAGTATTTT. The rearrangement links TRBV18 to TRBJ2-3; the match to TRBD1 covers 7 bases. The CDR3 contains 15 residues. J gave up 4 bases and V 4 bases, and 8 bases lay outside the gene matches. Germline assignment: CDR1 KGHSH and CDR2 LQKENI.

This chain's CDR3 is CASSEVNYSNQPQHF. In DNA form, the CDR3 reads TGTGCCAGCAGTGAAGTAAACTATAGCAATCAGCCCCAGCATTTT. The chain is built from TRBV2 and TRBJ1-5; no reliable D call. This CDR3 is built from 15 residues. V was clipped by 1 base and J by 0 bases, with 7 bases between them. The V gene's germline CDR1 is SNHLY and CDR2 FYNNEI.

This clonotype was detected only a few times. The chain links TRBV2 to TRBJ2-2; D gene uncertain. Germline-derived CDR1 and CDR2 are SNHLY and FYNNEI. This CDR3 region has 11 residues. Trimming cost V 5 bases and J 9 bases, with 7 bases left between them. The CDR3 is CASSRARELFF. CDR3 nucleotide sequence: TGTGCCAGCAGTCGGGCCAGGGAGCTGTTTTTT.

This sequence joins TRBV12-3 or TRBV12-4 and TRBJ1-2; 9 bases fit TRBD1. The ends lost 6 bases at V and 4 bases at J; junction bases unmatched: 6. The CDR3 contains 14 residues. The CDR3 region is CASSPTGGIYGYTF. In nucleotides, the CDR3 is TGTGCCAGCAGCCCGACAGGGGGGATCTATGGCTACACCTTC.

This clonotype was seen many times. The chain recombines TRBV27 with TRBJ2-1; 14 bases are shared with TRBD2. Germline V gene data show CDR1 as MNHEY and CDR2 as SMNVEV (reference sequence). CDR3 length: 14 amino acids. The junction had 4 bases not matched to a gene; V was cut back by 6 bases and J by 9 bases. The CDR3 nucleotides are TGTGCCAGCAGAGGACTAGCGGGGGGCGGTGAGCAGTTCTTC. This gives the protein CASRGLAGGGEQFF.

This clonotype was picked up a small number of times. The gene calls are TRBV5-1 and TRBJ1-1; perhaps TRBD1 as D (5 bases). Germline V gene data show CDR1 as SGHRS and CDR2 as YFSETQ. The CDR3 is made up of 14 amino acids. Trimming cost V 1 base and J 1 base, with 8 bases left between them. The CDR3 sequence: CASSLRTPNTEAFF. DNA for the CDR3: TGCGCCAGCAGCTTGAGGACACCGAACACTGAAGCTTTCTTT.

V usage is TRBV4-2 and J usage is TRBJ2-6; 7 nucleotides agree with TRBD1. Germline loops: CDR1 LGHNA, CDR2 YNFKEQ. This CDR3 comprises 18 residues. J was trimmed by 4 bases and V by 1 base; bases with no gene match: 10. CDR3 sequence (DNA): TGTGCCAGCAGCCAAGTATCTAGGGGGCAGAGAGGGGCCAACGTCCTGACTTTC. This translates into CASSQVSRGQRGANVLTF.

This clonotype has more than one count but fewer than ten. The J gene is TRBJ2-1, the V gene TRBV19; D gene unclear. Germline V CDR1 and CDR2: LNHDA, SQIVND (reference sequence). CDR3 length equals 13 residues. V was cut by 5 bases and J by 5 bases, with 10 bases left in between. CDR3 nucleotides: TGTGCCAGTAGTTGGCTAGTAGACAATGAGCAGTTCTTC. Its translation is CASSWLVDNEQFF. The full variable domain, rest sourced from reference TRBV19 and TRBJ2-1, is DGGITQSPKYLFRKEGQNVTLSCEQNLNHDAMYWYRQDPGQGLRLIYYSQIVNDFQKGDIAEGYSVSREKKESFPLTVTSAQKNPTAFYLCASSWLVDNEQFFGPGTRLTVL.

A few counts support this clonotype. The chain links TRBV5-1 to TRBJ2-7; the D is unclear. From germline, CDR1 is SGHRS and CDR2 YFSETQ. The CDR3 contains 15 residues. The germline V and J ends were trimmed by 1 base and 2 bases, with 13 bases remaining between them. This CDR3 is CASSLWAGATYEQYV. For the CDR3, the DNA is TGCGCCAGCAGCTTGTGGGCAGGTGCTACCTACGAGCAGTACGTC.

The chain recombines TRBV20-1 with TRBJ2-3, with D possibly TRBD2 on 5 matching bases. CDR1 DFQATT and CDR2 SNEGSKA come from the germline V gene (reference sequence). V was shortened by 6 bases and J by 1 base, with 11 bases between the two germline ends. The CDR3 is 13 residues long. CDR3 loop: CSAEAGRTDTQYF. CDR3 DNA sequence: TGCAGTGCCGAGGCGGGCCGCACAGATACGCAGTATTTT.

This clonotype showed up just a few times. The chain links TRBV2 to TRBJ1-3; D not certain. The germline V gene has CDR1 SNHLY and CDR2 FYNNEI. CDR3 size: 12 residues. V was trimmed by 2 bases and J by 7 bases, leaving 6 bases between them. In DNA form, the CDR3 reads TGTGCCAGCAGTGAAACGGTTAACACCATATATTTT. As protein: CASSETVNTIYF.

The chain combines TRBV10-3 with TRBJ1-1; D is ambiguous. The CDR3 sequence is 15 residues long. Per germline, CDR1 ENHRY and CDR2 SYGVKD. V was pared by 3 bases and J by 1 base, with 12 bases between. CDR3 DNA sequence: TGTGCCATCAGTGATGGGCTCGATAAGAACACTGAAGCTTTCTTT. Translation gives CAISDGLDKNTEAFF.

J is TRBJ1-6 and V is TRBV5-1; 8 bases line up with TRBD1. CDR3 length: 14 amino acids. Germline V lookup: CDR1 SGHRS, CDR2 YFSETQ. V shed 2 bases, J shed 9 bases, and the junction held 4 bases outside the gene matches. The CDR3 reads CASSFGQGGSPLHF. For the CDR3, the DNA is TGCGCCAGCAGCTTTGGACAGGGTGGTTCACCCCTCCACTTT.

The chain carries TRBV7-2 and TRBJ1-1; D call uncertain. V was shortened by 6 bases and J by 1 base, with 9 bases between the two germline ends. The CDR3 length is 13 residues. Germline CDR1 and CDR2: SGHTA and FQGNSA. DNA of the CDR3: TGTGCCAGCAGGTCAGGCGAGAACACTGAAGCTTTCTTT. It yields the protein CASRSGENTEAFF.

The chain is built from TRBV14 and TRBJ1-6; D gene uncertain. The CDR3 has 13 residues. Trimming left V 6 bases short and J 7 bases short, with 10 bases between. Looked up from germline, CDR1 is SGHDN and CDR2 is FVKESK. The CDR3 sequence: CASSRASNSPLHF. CDR3 sequence (DNA): TGTGCCAGCAGTCGGGCCAGCAATTCACCCCTCCACTTT.

This clonotype was detected ten times or more. The CDR3 DNA follows: TGTGCCAGCAGTTTATTCCAGACTGAAGCTTTCTTT. It codes for CASSLFQTEAFF. The V call is TRBV12-3 or TRBV12-4, the J call TRBJ1-1; D not resolved. V lost 2 bases and J 5 bases, leaving 6 bases between the germline ends. The CDR3 has 12 residues.

This clonotype was seen more than once but under ten times. The CDR3 region is CASSPRPHSSSGDTQYF. In DNA form, the CDR3 reads TGTGCCAGCAGCCCCCGTCCCCATTCGTCGAGTGGGGATACGCAGTATTTT. This sequence joins TRBV27 and TRBJ2-3; D call uncertain. V dropped 6 bases and J dropped 6 bases, with 25 bases sitting between them. Germline V CDR1 and CDR2: MNHEY, SMNVEV (reference sequence). This CDR3 region has 17 residues.

The sample holds many counts of this clonotype. The J gene is TRBJ2-4, the V gene TRBV12-3 or TRBV12-4, with 12 bases identical to TRBD2. This CDR3 contains 17 residues. V trimming: 5 bases; J trimming: 3 bases; junction bases outside the gene matches: 8. This chain's CDR3 is CASSTLAGGLGKNIQYF. The CDR3, as DNA: TGTGCCAGCAGTACGCTAGCGGGGGGGCTTGGCAAAAACATTCAGTACTTC.

This clonotype was detected a few times. The rearrangement links TRBV20-1 to TRBJ2-5; 9 bases agree with TRBD1. This CDR3 region has 11 residues. From germline, CDR1 is DFQATT and CDR2 SNEGSKA (reference sequence). The DNA for the CDR3 is TGCAGCATTGGGACAGGGGAGACCCAGTACTTC. Translation gives CSIGTGETQYF.

The chain employs TRBV21-1 and TRBJ2-2; the table's TRBD2 call for D was not verified on the DNA. TRBV21-1 has pseudogene status. The CDR3 loop spans 19 amino acids. The CDR3, as DNA: TGTGCCAGCAGCAAATTAGCACTAGCGGGAGTTACGAACACCGGGGAGCTGTTTTTT. It encodes CASSKLALAGVTNTGELFF.

V gene TRBV20-1 combines with J gene TRBJ1-1; D ambiguous. Trimming stripped 2 bases from V and 4 bases from J, with 11 bases between. There are 13 residues in the CDR3. CDR1 and CDR2 from the germline V gene are DFQATT and SNEGSKA (reference sequence). The CDR3 sequence: CSARRPPATEAFF. CDR3 DNA: TGCAGTGCTAGACGCCCACCGGCCACTGAAGCTTTCTTT.

Only a few counts were recorded for this clonotype. The chain carries TRBV20-1 and TRBJ2-5; 7 bases are a match to TRBD2. In germline, CDR1 is DFQATT, CDR2 SNEGSKA (reference sequence). J gave up 1 base and V 3 bases, and 8 bases lay outside the gene matches. This CDR3 has 15 amino acids. The CDR3: CSASFERGPQETQYF. The CDR3 region has the DNA TGCAGTGCTAGTTTTGAGCGGGGTCCCCAAGAGACCCAGTACTTC.

This clonotype occurred a few times. The chain combines TRBV2 with TRBJ2-1; a possible D gene is TRBD1 (6 bases). The CDR3 has 12 amino acids. Trimming shortened V by 5 bases and J by 12 bases, and 14 bases separated the two germline ends. In germline, CDR1 is SNHLY, CDR2 FYNNEI. Here the CDR3 reads CASSQQGGGQFF. CDR3 in DNA: TGTGCCAGCAGTCAACAGGGTGGAGGGCAGTTCTTC.

The V and J genes are TRBV7-8 and TRBJ2-5, with TRBD2 identical over 15 bases. V dropped 3 bases and J dropped 2; count of bases not matched to a gene: 10. The CDR3 is 19 amino acids. Germline values: CDR1 SGHVS, CDR2 FQNEAQ. CDR3 region: CASSFHRTSGGGRQETQYF. The CDR3, as DNA: TGTGCCAGCAGCTTCCATCGGACTAGCGGGGGGGGTAGGCAAGAGACCCAGTACTTC.

The chain has TRBV7-9 and TRBJ1-6; D may be TRBD1 (5 bases). CDR1 and CDR2 from the germline V gene are SEHNR and FQNEAQ (reference sequence). V lost 5 bases and J 7 bases, leaving 21 bases between the germline ends. This CDR3 has 17 amino acids. DNA of the CDR3: TGTGCCAGCAGCCCCCGAGGGGAGGCAGGATTAAATTCACCCCTCCACTTT. It translates to CASSPRGEAGLNSPLHF.

Only a few counts were recorded for this clonotype. This rearrangement joins TRBV29-1 to TRBJ2-3; the match to TRBD2 covers 8 bases. V shed 3 bases, J shed 3 bases, and the junction held 5 bases outside the gene matches. The germline gives CDR1 SQVTM, CDR2 ANQGSEA. The CDR3 extends over 14 amino acids. CDR3 amino acids: CSVDGGGLTDTQYF. CDR3 in DNA: TGCAGCGTTGATGGCGGGGGGCTTACAGATACGCAGTATTTT.